This T cell receptor beta chain was sequenced for a study of OX40 agonist ivuxolimab in advanced cancers. This CDR3 is 15 amino acids long. J was trimmed by 5 bases and V by 2 bases; bases with no gene match: 4. Germline values: CDR1 MNHEY, CDR2 SMNVEV (reference sequence). General study findings and limits: Part of the nonresponder group also had normalized T-cell clonal expansion that was low. Among the lowest peripheral clonal expansion occurred in 0.1-3.0 mg/kg partial responders.

Clones were read by immunoSEQ multiplex PCR, and TCRdb kept only the in-frame ones, dropping some. Of approximately 87,000 clones listed, about 90% were seen once; the top ten hold around 4.3%. This clone was seen only once. What it binds is not known. This TCR came from an adult with an advanced solid tumor such as melanoma, head and neck, liver or kidney cancer. The chain joins TRBV27 to TRBJ2-2; 8 bases map to TRBD1. This material consisted of CD4+ or CD8+ T cells sorted from blood, taken in a trial of the OX40 agonist ivuxolimab. The DNA of the CDR3 is TGTGCCAGCAGTTTAAGGACAGGGAAAACCGGGGAGCTGTTTTTT. It yields the protein CASSLRTGKTGELFF.